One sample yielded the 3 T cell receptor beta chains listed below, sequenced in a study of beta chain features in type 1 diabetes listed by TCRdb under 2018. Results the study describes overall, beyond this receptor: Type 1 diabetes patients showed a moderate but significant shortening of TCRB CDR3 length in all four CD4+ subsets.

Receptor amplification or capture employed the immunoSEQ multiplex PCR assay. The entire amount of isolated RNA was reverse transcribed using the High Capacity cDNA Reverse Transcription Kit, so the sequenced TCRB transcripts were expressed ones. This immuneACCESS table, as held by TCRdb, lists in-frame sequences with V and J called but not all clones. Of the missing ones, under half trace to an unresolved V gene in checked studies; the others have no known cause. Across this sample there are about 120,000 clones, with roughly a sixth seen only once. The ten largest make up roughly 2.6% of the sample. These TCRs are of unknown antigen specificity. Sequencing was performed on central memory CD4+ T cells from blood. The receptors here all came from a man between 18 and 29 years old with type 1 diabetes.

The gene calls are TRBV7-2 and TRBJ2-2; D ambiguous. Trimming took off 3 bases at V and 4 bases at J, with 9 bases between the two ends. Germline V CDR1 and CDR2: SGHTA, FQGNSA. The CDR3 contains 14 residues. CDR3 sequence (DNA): TGTGCCAGCAGCTTGAGTCAGGTCACCGGGGAGCTGTTTTTT. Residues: CASSLSQVTGELFF. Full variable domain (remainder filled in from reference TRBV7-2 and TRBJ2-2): GAGVSQSPSNKVTEKGKDVELRCDPISGHTALYWYRQSLGQGLEFLIYFQGNSAPDKSGLPSDRFSAERTGGSVSTLTIQRTQQEDSAVYLCASSLSQVTGELFFGEGSRLTVL.

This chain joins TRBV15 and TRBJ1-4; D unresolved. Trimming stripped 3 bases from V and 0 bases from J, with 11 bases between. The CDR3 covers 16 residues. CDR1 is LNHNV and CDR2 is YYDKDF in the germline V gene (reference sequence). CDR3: CATSRTLVATNEKLFF. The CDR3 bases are TGTGCCACCAGCAGGACCCTCGTTGCAACTAATGAAAAACTGTTTTTT.

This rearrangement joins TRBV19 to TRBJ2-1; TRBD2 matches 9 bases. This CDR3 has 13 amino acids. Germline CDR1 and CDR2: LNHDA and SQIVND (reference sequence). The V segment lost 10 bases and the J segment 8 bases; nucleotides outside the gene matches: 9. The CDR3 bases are TGTGCCACTAGCGGGGCGCCCGGGGATGAGCAGTTCTTC. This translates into CATSGAPGDEQFF. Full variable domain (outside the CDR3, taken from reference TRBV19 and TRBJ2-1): DGGITQSPKYLFRKEGQNVTLSCEQNLNHDAMYWYRQDPGQGLRLIYYSQIVNDFQKGDIAEGYSVSREKKESFPLTVTSAQKNPTAFYLCATSGAPGDEQFFGPGTRLTVL.